These 29 T cell receptor beta chains came from one sample sequenced in a study of cytomegalovirus exposure and HLA in healthy donors. The primer mix had 60 Vbeta and 13 Jbeta primers. Data came from immunoSEQ multiplex PCR; TCRdb stores just in-frame clones and leaves some out. The table includes over 130,000 clones, about 61% detected once. Material for sequencing was PBMCs. Every receptor here comes from a male donor in good health and CMV-seronegative.

The chain has TRBV7-8 and TRBJ2-5, with D possibly being TRBD1 (5 bases). Germline loops: CDR1 SGHVS, CDR2 FQNEAQ. The CDR3 length is 15 residues. V shed 5 bases and J shed 5 bases, with 18 bases lying between them. CDR3 in DNA: TGTGCCAGCAGCCCGCCTAGGGGTTTCGGGGAGACCCAGTACTTC. This encodes CASSPPRGFGETQYF.

This clone was counted a few times. The rearrangement links TRBV6-6 to TRBJ2-5; TRBD2 aligns across 14 bases. The CDR3 totals 15 residues. After removal of 5 bases from V and 5 bases from J, the junction contained 4 bases not matched to a gene. Germline lookup yields CDR1 MNHNY and CDR2 SVGAGI (reference sequence). The chain's CDR3 is CASSTGLAGVETQYF. In nucleotides, the CDR3 is TGTGCCAGCAGTACGGGACTAGCGGGGGTGGAGACCCAGTACTTC.

V and J are TRBV4-1 and TRBJ1-2, with unresolved D. The CDR3 is 15 residues long. Trimming left V 3 bases short and J 1 base short, with 12 bases between. Germline values: CDR1 MGHRA, CDR2 YSYEKL. The CDR3 DNA reads as TGCGCCAGCAGCCACCTGGACCGGGATAACTATGGCTACACCTTC. Its translation: CASSHLDRDNYGYTF.

The CDR3: CSVAVRLGDGYTF. The CDR3 DNA reads TGCAGCGTTGCCGTTCGACTCGGGGATGGCTACACCTTC. This chain uses TRBV29-1 with TRBJ1-2; no clear D gene. In germline, CDR1 is SQVTM, CDR2 ANQGSEA. The CDR3 covers 13 residues. V lost 4 bases, J lost 6 bases, and 15 bases lay in between.

V gene TRBV30 combines with J gene TRBJ2-7; D possibly corresponds to TRBD2 (5 bases). Germline CDR1 and CDR2: GTSNPN and SVGIG (reference sequence). The CDR3 is 13 amino acids. V was pared by 4 bases and J by 3 bases, with 13 bases between. The CDR3 DNA is TGTGCCTGGAATCGGCAGGCGGGCTACGAGCAGTACTTC. Protein: CAWNRQAGYEQYF.

The rearrangement uses TRBV19 and TRBJ2-7; D uncertain. The CDR3 loop spans 13 amino acids. The germline V and J ends were trimmed by 3 bases and 3 bases, with 9 bases remaining between them. CDR1 LNHDA and CDR2 SQIVND come from the germline V gene (reference sequence). The CDR3 DNA follows: TGTGCCAGTAGTATGGCCCAGAACTACGAGCAGTACTTC. Its protein product is CASSMAQNYEQYF. Looking up the rest from reference TRBV19 and TRBJ2-7 gives the full variable domain: DGGITQSPKYLFRKEGQNVTLSCEQNLNHDAMYWYRQDPGQGLRLIYYSQIVNDFQKGDIAEGYSVSREKKESFPLTVTSAQKNPTAFYLCASSMAQNYEQYFGPGTRLTVT.

This clone appeared a single time. The V and J genes are TRBV7-3 and TRBJ2-2; tentatively, D is TRBD2 (6 bases). The CDR3 runs to 16 residues. Germline loops: CDR1 SGHTA, CDR2 FQGTGA. Trimming pared 1 base from V and 3 bases from J, leaving 12 bases between. The CDR3 reads CASSLSRRVDTGELFF. As DNA, the CDR3 is TGTGCCAGCAGCTTAAGCCGGAGGGTGGACACCGGGGAGCTGTTTTTT.

This chain joins TRBV7-7 and TRBJ2-6; 7 bases fit TRBD2. The CDR3 contains 16 residues. With 11 bases clipped from V and 0 bases from J, the junction kept 10 bases outside the gene matches. CDR1 and CDR2 from the germline V gene are SSHAT and FNYEAQ (reference sequence). CDR3 bases: TGTGCCTTAGGGAGGGATCCGAACTCTGGGGCCAACGTCCTGACTTTC. Protein product: CALGRDPNSGANVLTF.

The chain employs TRBV5-4 and TRBJ2-6; D is uncertain. Germline V gene sequence: CDR1 SGHNT, CDR2 YYREEE (reference sequence). V was shortened by 0 bases and J by 0 bases, with 4 bases between the two germline ends. The CDR3 is made up of 15 amino acids. Here the CDR3 reads CASSLVSSGANVLTF. The CDR3 DNA reads as TGTGCCAGCAGCTTGGTCTCCTCTGGGGCCAACGTCCTGACTTTC.

This clone was detected a few times. V is TRBV30 and J is TRBJ1-1; D gene unclear. CDR1 GTSNPN and CDR2 SVGIG come from the germline V gene (reference sequence). The germline V and J ends were trimmed by 2 bases and 0 bases, with 10 bases remaining between them. CDR3 length: 14 amino acids. The chain's CDR3 is CAWSSVRLNTEAFF. CDR3 bases: TGTGCCTGGAGTTCGGTCCGGTTGAACACTGAAGCTTTCTTT.

This chain joins TRBV4-3 and TRBJ2-7; a possible D gene is TRBD2 (6 bases). Germline lookup yields CDR1 LGHNA and CDR2 YSLEER. CDR3 length: 15 residues. V was trimmed by 0 bases and J by 5 bases, leaving 14 bases between them. The CDR3 nucleotides read TGCGCCAGCAGCCAAGATGTGGGGGGTCGGGACGAGCAGTACTTC. As protein: CASSQDVGGRDEQYF.

This clone has only one observation. The chain uses TRBV7-9 and TRBJ2-7; TRBD2 matches at 9 bases. Germline loops: CDR1 SEHNR, CDR2 FQNEAQ (reference sequence). The V and J ends lost 6 bases and 1 base, in that order; junction bases with no gene match: 13. The CDR3 runs 17 residues. Here the CDR3 reads CASSRLALSGGSYEQYF. The CDR3, as DNA: TGTGCCAGCAGTCGACTGGCCCTTAGCGGGGGATCCTACGAGCAGTACTTC.

V and J are TRBV7-9 and TRBJ2-1, with TRBD1 matching over 10 bases. The CDR3 totals 15 residues. Germline lookup yields CDR1 SEHNR and CDR2 FQNEAQ (reference sequence). V lost 5 bases, J lost 7 bases, and 8 bases stayed unmatched. Here the CDR3 DNA reads TGTGCCAGCAGCCCCCCTGGACAGGGGGGTAATGAGCAGTTCTTC. It translates to CASSPPGQGGNEQFF.

The chain carries TRBV2 and TRBJ2-1, with 12 positions matching TRBD2. CDR3 length equals 16 residues. The germline V gene has CDR1 SNHLY and CDR2 FYNNEI. V lost 2 bases to trimming and J lost 6 bases; unmatched junction nucleotides: 5. DNA of the CDR3: TGTGCCAGCAGTGAACTAGCGGGGGGGCCTGGCAATGAGCAGTTCTTC. Protein: CASSELAGGPGNEQFF.

A word on this clone: One junction end disagrees with the germline gene, perhaps due to a read error. CDR3 sequence reads: CSSSVGTGDQHF. In DNA form, the CDR3 reads TGTTCCAGCAGCGTAGGGACAGGGGACCAGCATTTT. The chain recombines TRBV7-9 with TRBJ1-5; 10 nucleotides align to TRBD1. Germline V CDR1 and CDR2: SEHNR, FQNEAQ (reference sequence). This CDR3 comprises 12 residues. The entire variable domain, with the rest obtained from reference TRBV7-9 and TRBJ1-5, is as follows: DTGVSQNPRHKITKRGQNVTFRCDPISEHNRLYWYRQTLGQGPEFLTYFQNEAQLEKSRLLSDRFSAERPKGSFSTLEIQRTEQGDSAMYLCSSSVGTGDQHFGDGTRLSIL.

The rearrangement joins TRBV29-1 to TRBJ1-1; tentative D call: TRBD1 (6 bases). This CDR3 is 15 amino acids long. Germline V gives CDR1 SQVTM, CDR2 ANQGSEA. V was shortened by 7 bases and J by 0 bases, with 18 bases between the two germline ends. The CDR3 sequence: CSARQDTEVNTEAFF. CDR3 bases: TGCAGCGCCCGACAGGACACAGAAGTGAACACTGAAGCTTTCTTT.

This clone was seen just once. The J gene is TRBJ1-3, the V gene TRBV4-3; possible D gene TRBD1, 6 bases. This CDR3 has 18 amino acids. Trimming took off 3 bases at V and 0 bases at J, with 18 bases between the two ends. Germline CDR1 reads LGHNA; CDR2 reads YSLEER. CDR3 in DNA: TGCGCCAGCAGCCAGAAGGCGGTGGGGGCAATCTCTGGAAACACCATATATTTT. Translated: CASSQKAVGAISGNTIYF.

This clone was seen a few times. The chain recombines TRBV30 with TRBJ1-1, with 11 bases that match TRBD1. J lost 5 bases, V lost 2 bases, and 7 bases had no gene match. Germline assignment: CDR1 GTSNPN and CDR2 SVGIG (reference sequence). The CDR3 loop spans 15 amino acids. The CDR3 region has the DNA TGTGCCTGGAGTCCCCGGGACAGGGGGGGGACTGAAGCTTTCTTT. This codes for CAWSPRDRGGTEAFF. Supplemented by reference TRBV30 and TRBJ1-1, the full variable domain reads SQTIHQWPATLVQPVGSPLSLECTVEGTSNPNLYWYRQAAGRGLQLLFYSVGIGQISSEVPQNLSASRPQDRQFILSSKKLLLSDSGFYLCAWSPRDRGGTEAFFGQGTRLTVV.

A note on this clone: An end of the junction differs from the germline gene, which may be a read error. This sequence joins TRBV7-9 and TRBJ2-2, with a weak D call TRBD2 (7 bases). The germline CDR1 and CDR2 sequences are SEHNR and FQNEAQ (reference sequence). The CDR3 is 16 amino acids. CDR3 nucleotide sequence: TGTGCCAGCAGCCTCCCGGCGGGGGACAACACCAGGGAGCTGTTTTTT. Residues: CASSLPAGDNTRELFF.

The chain is built from TRBV6-5 and TRBJ2-5; D is perhaps TRBD1 (6 bases). V was trimmed by 4 bases and J by 5 bases, leaving 14 bases between them. The CDR3 is 14 amino acids. Germline assignment: CDR1 MNHEY and CDR2 SVGAGI. This CDR3 is CASSLHRVRETQYF. DNA of the CDR3: TGTGCCAGCAGTTTACACAGGGTTCGGGAGACCCAGTACTTC.

This clone appeared a few times. The gene calls are TRBV27 and TRBJ2-5; 12 nucleotides align to TRBD2. This CDR3 has 15 residues. Germline CDR1 reads MNHEY; CDR2 reads SMNVEV (reference sequence). V lost 5 bases to trimming and J lost 6 bases; unmatched junction nucleotides: 7. The CDR3 region has the DNA TGTGCCAGCAGTGCTAGCGGGGGGGCCAGGAAGACCCAGTACTTC. Translating gives CASSASGGARKTQYF.

J is TRBJ2-1 and V is TRBV21-1; the table assigns TRBD2, which was not confirmed against the DNA. TRBV21-1 is deemed a pseudogene. The CDR3 contains 17 residues. The CDR3 DNA sequence: TGTGCCAGCAGCAAAGCGCTGAGCGGGGGGCTCTACAATGAGCAGTTCTTC. It codes for CASSKALSGGLYNEQFF.

The chain recombines TRBV7-9 with TRBJ1-1; 7 bases are shared with TRBD1. The germline V gene encodes CDR1 SEHNR and CDR2 FQNEAQ (reference sequence). The CDR3 has 12 residues. J lost 8 bases, V lost 2 bases, and 2 bases had no gene match. CDR3 in amino acids: CASSLPGQEAFF. In nucleotides, the CDR3 is TGTGCCAGCAGCTTACCGGGACAGGAAGCTTTCTTT.

V and J are TRBV7-2 and TRBJ1-2, with TRBD1 matching over 9 bases. J was trimmed by 3 bases and V by 3 bases; bases with no gene match: 5. The CDR3 runs 15 residues. The germline V gene has CDR1 SGHTA and CDR2 FQGNSA. CDR3 residues: CASSFDRGLHYGYTF. The DNA for the CDR3 is TGTGCCAGCAGCTTCGACAGGGGGTTACACTATGGCTACACCTTC.

The V gene is TRBV2, the J gene TRBJ2-7, with D maybe TRBD1 (5 bases). V was clipped by 6 bases and J by 6 bases, with 15 bases between them. The CDR3 is 13 residues long. Germline V gene data show CDR1 as SNHLY and CDR2 as FYNNEI. The DNA of the CDR3 is TGTGCCAGCAGCTTAACCTACAGGAGCGAGCAGTACTTC. Its translation: CASSLTYRSEQYF.

A few counts support this clone. This chain uses TRBV2 with TRBJ2-2, with D possibly being TRBD2 (5 bases). The V end lost 2 bases, the J end lost 2 bases, and 12 bases lay between the germline ends. CDR1 and CDR2 from the germline V gene are SNHLY and FYNNEI. The CDR3 is 16 amino acids. The CDR3 loop is CASSERSSSNTGELFF. The CDR3 coding sequence is TGTGCCAGCAGTGAACGATCTAGCTCAAACACCGGGGAGCTGTTTTTT.

This chain's CDR3 is CASSPAGQPAETQYF. The CDR3, as DNA: TGCGCCAGCAGCCCCGCTGGGCAGCCCGCAGAGACCCAGTACTTC. This rearrangement joins TRBV5-1 to TRBJ2-5; no clear D gene. V was trimmed by 4 bases and J by 4 bases, leaving 17 bases between them. The CDR3 sequence is 15 residues long. Germline V gene data show CDR1 as SGHRS and CDR2 as YFSETQ.

This clone was counted a few times. V and J are TRBV5-8 and TRBJ1-2; maybe TRBD1 (5 bases). Trimming stripped 2 bases from V and 4 bases from J, with 18 bases between. The CDR3 extends over 16 amino acids. CDR1 and CDR2 from the germline V gene are SGHTS and YDEGEE. The CDR3: CASSFTAGYDGYGYTF. The CDR3 DNA reads TGTGCCAGCAGCTTTACCGCAGGGTATGATGGCTATGGCTACACCTTC.

The chain combines TRBV7-6 with TRBJ1-3; unclear D gene. Germline V gives CDR1 SGHVS, CDR2 FNYEAQ. Trimming shortened V by 4 bases and J by 0 bases, and 13 bases separated the two germline ends. This CDR3 has 16 amino acids. CDR3 in DNA: TGTGCCAGCAGCTCTCAGTCGTCGGGCTCTGGAAACACCATATATTTT. Translated, it gives CASSSQSSGSGNTIYF. Full variable domain (remainder filled in from reference TRBV7-6 and TRBJ1-3): GAGVSQSPRYKVTKRGQDVALRCDPISGHVSLYWYRQALGQGPEFLTYFNYEAQQDKSGLPNDRFSAERPEGSISTLTIQRTEQRDSAMYRCASSSQSSGSGNTIYFGEGSWLTVV.